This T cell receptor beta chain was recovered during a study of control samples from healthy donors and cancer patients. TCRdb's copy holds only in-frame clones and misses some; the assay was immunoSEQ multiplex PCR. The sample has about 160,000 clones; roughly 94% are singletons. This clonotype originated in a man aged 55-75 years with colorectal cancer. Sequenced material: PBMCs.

Here the CDR3 DNA reads TGTGCCAGCAGTTTATCTTGGGTAACCCAAGAGACCCAGTACTTC. Translated: CASSLSWVTQETQYF. The V and J genes are TRBV27 and TRBJ2-5, with D unclear. CDR1 and CDR2 (germline): MNHEY, SMNVEV (reference sequence). The germline V and J ends were trimmed by 0 bases and 1 base, with 9 bases remaining between them. This CDR3 region has 15 residues.